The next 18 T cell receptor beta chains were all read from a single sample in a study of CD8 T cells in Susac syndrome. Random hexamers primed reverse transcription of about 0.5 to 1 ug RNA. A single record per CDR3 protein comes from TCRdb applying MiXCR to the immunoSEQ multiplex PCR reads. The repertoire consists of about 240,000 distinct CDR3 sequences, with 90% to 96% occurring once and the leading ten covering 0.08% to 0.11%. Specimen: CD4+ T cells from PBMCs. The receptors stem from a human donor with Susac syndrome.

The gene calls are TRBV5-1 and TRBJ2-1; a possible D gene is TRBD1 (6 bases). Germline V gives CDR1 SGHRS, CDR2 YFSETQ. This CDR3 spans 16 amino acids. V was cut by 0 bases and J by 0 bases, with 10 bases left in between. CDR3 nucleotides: TGCGCCAGCAGCTTGGCCATCAGGGGCTCCTACAATGAGCAGTTCTTC. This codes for CASSLAIRGSYNEQFF. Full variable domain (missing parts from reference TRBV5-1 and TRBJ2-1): KAGVTQTPRYLIKTRGQQVTLSCSPISGHRSVSWYQQTPGQGLQFLFEYFSETQRNKGNFPGRFSGRQFSNSRSEMNVSTLELGDSALYLCASSLAIRGSYNEQFFGPGTRLTVL.

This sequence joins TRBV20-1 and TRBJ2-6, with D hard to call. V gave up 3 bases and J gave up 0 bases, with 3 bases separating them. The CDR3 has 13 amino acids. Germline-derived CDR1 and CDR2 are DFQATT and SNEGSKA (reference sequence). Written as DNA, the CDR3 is TGCAGTGCTAGGACCTCTGGGGCCAACGTCCTGACTTTC. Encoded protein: CSARTSGANVLTF.

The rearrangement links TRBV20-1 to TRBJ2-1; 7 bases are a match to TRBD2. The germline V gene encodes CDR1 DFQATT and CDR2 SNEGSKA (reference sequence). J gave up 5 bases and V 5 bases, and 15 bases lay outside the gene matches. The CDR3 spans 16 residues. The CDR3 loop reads CSAPGVAGRYNNEQFF. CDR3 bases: TGCAGTGCTCCGGGGGTAGCGGGCCGATACAACAATGAGCAGTTCTTC.

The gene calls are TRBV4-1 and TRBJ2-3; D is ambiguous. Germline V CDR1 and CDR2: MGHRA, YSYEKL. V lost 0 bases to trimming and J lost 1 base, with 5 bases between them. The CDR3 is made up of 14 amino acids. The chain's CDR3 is CASSQDPGTDTQYF. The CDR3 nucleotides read TGCGCCAGCAGCCAAGATCCCGGCACAGATACGCAGTATTTT.

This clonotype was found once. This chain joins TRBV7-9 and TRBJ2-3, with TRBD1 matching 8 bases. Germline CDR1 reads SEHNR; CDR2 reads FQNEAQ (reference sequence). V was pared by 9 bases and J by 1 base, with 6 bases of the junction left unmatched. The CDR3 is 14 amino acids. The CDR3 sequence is CASPRGLGTDTQYF. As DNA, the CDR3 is TGTGCCAGTCCCAGGGGGCTCGGCACAGATACGCAGTATTTT.

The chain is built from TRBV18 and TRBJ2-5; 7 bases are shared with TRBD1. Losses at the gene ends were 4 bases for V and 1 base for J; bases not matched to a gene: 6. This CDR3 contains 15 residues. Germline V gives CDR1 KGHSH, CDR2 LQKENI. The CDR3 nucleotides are TGTGCCAGCTCACGTAACAGGGGCTCCCAAGAGACCCAGTACTTC. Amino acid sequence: CASSRNRGSQETQYF. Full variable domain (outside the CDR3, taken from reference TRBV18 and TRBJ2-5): NAGVMQNPRHLVRRRGQEARLRCSPMKGHSHVYWYRQLPEEGLKFMVYLQKENIIDESGMPKERFSAEFPKEGPSILRIQQVVRGDSAAYFCASSRNRGSQETQYFGPGTRLLVL.

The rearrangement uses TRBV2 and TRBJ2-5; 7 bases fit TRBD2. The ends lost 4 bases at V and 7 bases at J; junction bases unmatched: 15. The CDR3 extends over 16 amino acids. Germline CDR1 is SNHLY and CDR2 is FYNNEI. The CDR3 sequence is CASSGVPREIVGTQYF. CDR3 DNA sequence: TGTGCCAGCAGTGGGGTCCCGCGGGAGATTGTCGGGACCCAGTACTTC.

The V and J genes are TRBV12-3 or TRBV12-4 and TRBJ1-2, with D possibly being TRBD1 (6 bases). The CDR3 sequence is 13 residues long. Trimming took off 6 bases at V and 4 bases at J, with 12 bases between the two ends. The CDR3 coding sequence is TGTGCCAGCAGCTTCCAGGGGATCTATGGCTACACCTTC. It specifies CASSFQGIYGYTF.

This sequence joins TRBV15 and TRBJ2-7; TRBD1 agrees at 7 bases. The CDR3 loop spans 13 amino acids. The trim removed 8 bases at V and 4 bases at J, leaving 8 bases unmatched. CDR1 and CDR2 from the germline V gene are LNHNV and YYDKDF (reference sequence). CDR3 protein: CATSPGQRYEQYF. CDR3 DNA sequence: TGTGCCACCTCCCCGGGACAGAGGTACGAGCAGTACTTC.

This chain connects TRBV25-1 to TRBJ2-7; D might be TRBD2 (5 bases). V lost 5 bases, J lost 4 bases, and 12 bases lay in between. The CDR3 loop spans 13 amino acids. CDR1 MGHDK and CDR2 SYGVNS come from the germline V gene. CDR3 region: CASSQSGGYEQYF. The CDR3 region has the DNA TGTGCCAGCAGTCAAAGCGGCGGATACGAGCAGTACTTC.

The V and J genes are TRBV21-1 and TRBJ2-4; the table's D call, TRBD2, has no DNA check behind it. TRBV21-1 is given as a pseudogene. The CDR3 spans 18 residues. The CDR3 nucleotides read TGTGCCAGCAGCAAAGGCCCCGCAAATTGGACAGCGGAAAACATTCAGTACTTC. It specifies CASSKGPANWTAENIQYF.

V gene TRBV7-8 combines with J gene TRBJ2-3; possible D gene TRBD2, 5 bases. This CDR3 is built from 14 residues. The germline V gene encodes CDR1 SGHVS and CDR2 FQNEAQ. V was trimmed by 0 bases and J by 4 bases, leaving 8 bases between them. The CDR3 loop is CASSLAGEADTQYF. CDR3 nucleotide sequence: TGTGCCAGCAGCTTAGCGGGAGAGGCAGATACGCAGTATTTT.

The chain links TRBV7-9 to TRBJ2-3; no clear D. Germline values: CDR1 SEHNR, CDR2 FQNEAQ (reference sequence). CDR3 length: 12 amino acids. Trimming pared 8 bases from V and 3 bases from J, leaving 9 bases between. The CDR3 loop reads CASRIGTDTQYF. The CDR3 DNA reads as TGTGCCAGCCGCATTGGGACAGATACGCAGTATTTT.

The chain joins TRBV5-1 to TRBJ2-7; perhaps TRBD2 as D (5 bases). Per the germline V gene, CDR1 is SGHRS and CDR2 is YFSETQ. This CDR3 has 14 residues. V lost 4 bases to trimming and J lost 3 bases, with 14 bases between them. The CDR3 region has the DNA TGCGCCAGCAGCCACGGGCAAGGAGGCTACGAGCAGTACTTC. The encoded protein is CASSHGQGGYEQYF.

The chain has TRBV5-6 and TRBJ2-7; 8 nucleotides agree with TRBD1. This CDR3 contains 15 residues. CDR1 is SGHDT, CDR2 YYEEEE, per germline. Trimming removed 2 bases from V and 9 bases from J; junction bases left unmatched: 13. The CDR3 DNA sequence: TGTGCCAGCAGCTTTACGGACAGGGTCCTACGAGGGCAGTACTTC. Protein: CASSFTDRVLRGQYF. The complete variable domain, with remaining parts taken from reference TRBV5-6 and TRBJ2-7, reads DAGVTQSPTHLIKTRGQQVTLRCSPKSGHDTVSWYQQALGQGPQFIFQYYEEEERQRGNFPDRFSGHQFPNYSSELNVNALLLGDSALYLCASSFTDRVLRGQYFGPGTRLTVT.

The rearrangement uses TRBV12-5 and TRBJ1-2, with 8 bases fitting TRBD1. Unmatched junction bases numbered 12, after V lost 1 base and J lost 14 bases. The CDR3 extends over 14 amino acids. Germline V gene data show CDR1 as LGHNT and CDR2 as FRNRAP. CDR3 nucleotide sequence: TGTGCTAGTGGTTTGGGAGCTTCGGACAGGGCAAAAACCTTC. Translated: CASGLGASDRAKTF.

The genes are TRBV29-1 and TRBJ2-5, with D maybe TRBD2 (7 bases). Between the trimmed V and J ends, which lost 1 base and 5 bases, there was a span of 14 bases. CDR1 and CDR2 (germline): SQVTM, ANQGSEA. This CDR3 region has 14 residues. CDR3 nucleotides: TGCAGCGTTGAAGGGGGGCGGGAGTCTGAGACCCAGTACTTC. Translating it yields CSVEGGRESETQYF.

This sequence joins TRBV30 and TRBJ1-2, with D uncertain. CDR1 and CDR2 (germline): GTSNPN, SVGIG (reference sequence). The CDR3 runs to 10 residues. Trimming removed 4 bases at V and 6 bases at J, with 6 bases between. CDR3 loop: CAWNGHGYTF. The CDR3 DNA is TGTGCCTGGAATGGACATGGCTACACCTTC.